Presented here are 21 T cell receptor beta chains from one specimen sequenced in a study of breast tumors, draining lymph nodes, adjacent tissues. Samples came from axillary lymph nodes draining the breast cancer. TCRdb called the multiplex PCR reads again in MiXCR, with one record for every CDR3 protein. The data show some 170,000 distinct CDR3 sequences, approximately 33% seen once. Sample: axillary lymph node tissue. These receptors came from a female donor with breast cancer. Some clones in this sample may be carry-over from other donors' samples.

This clonotype was picked up a small number of times. This chain's CDR3 is CASSHRGQGPYTGELFF. DNA for the CDR3: TGTGCCAGCAGTCACCGTGGACAGGGGCCGTACACCGGGGAGCTGTTTTTT. The chain joins TRBV6-5 to TRBJ2-2; 9 positions agree with TRBD1. Germline V gene lookup returns CDR1 MNHEY and CDR2 SVGAGI. The junction had 10 bases not matched to a gene; V was cut back by 5 bases and J by 3 bases. The CDR3 covers 17 residues.

In regard to this clonotype: This could be a read error, since a much larger clone is one nucleotide away. The chain carries TRBV2 and TRBJ1-1; D is ambiguous. Germline loops: CDR1 SNHLY, CDR2 FYNNEI. The CDR3 sequence is 14 residues long. V shed 3 bases and J shed 0 bases, with 8 bases lying between them. As DNA, the CDR3 is TGTGCCAGCAGTGAGGACGGGGTGAACACTGAAGCTTTCTTT. Protein product: CASSEDGVNTEAFF. The full variable domain, rest sourced from reference TRBV2 and TRBJ1-1, is EPEVTQTPSHQVTQMGQEVILRCVPISNHLYFYWYRQILGQKVEFLVSFYNNEISEKSEIFDDQFSVERPDGSNFTLKIRSTKLEDSAMYFCASSEDGVNTEAFFGQGTRLTVV.

The sample holds many counts of this clonotype. The V call is TRBV19, the J call TRBJ2-1; 11 nucleotides align to TRBD1. From germline, CDR1 is LNHDA and CDR2 SQIVND (reference sequence). There are 16 residues in the CDR3. Losses at the gene ends were 4 bases for V and 7 bases for J; bases not matched to a gene: 9. The CDR3: CASSRLGQGARNEQFF. CDR3 bases: TGTGCCAGTAGTAGACTCGGACAGGGGGCAAGGAATGAGCAGTTCTTC.

As for this clonotype: No DNA is shown, since the ends of the CDR3 on it are uncertain; the CDR3 is the one TCRdb lists. The rearrangement links TRBV2 to TRBJ1-6; the tabulated D call, TRBD1, remains unverified against the DNA. Including both end residues, the CDR3 is 15 amino acids long. Germline V gene sequence: CDR1 SNHLY, CDR2 FYNNEI. The CDR3 loop is CASSETVGGSPLHFF.

To note about this clonotype: This could be a read error, since a much larger clone is one nucleotide away. V is TRBV6-1 and J is TRBJ1-3; D gene ambiguous. Germline assignment: CDR1 MNHNS and CDR2 SASEGT. CDR3 size: 15 residues. The V gene lost 5 bases and the J gene lost 3 bases, with 14 bases spanning the gap. The CDR3: CASSQAGLGGNTIYF. The CDR3 bases are TGTGCCAGCAGTCAGGCAGGCCTCGGTGGAAACACCATATATTTT.

This clonotype was counted at least ten times. The CDR3 here is CASTTWQGNSPLHF. CDR3 coding DNA: TGTGCCAGCACCACGTGGCAGGGGAATTCACCCCTCCACTTT. The chain recombines TRBV5-5 with TRBJ1-6; D may be TRBD1 (6 bases). CDR3 length equals 14 residues. Germline assignment: CDR1 SGHKS and CDR2 YYEKEE (reference sequence). V dropped 6 bases and J dropped 7 bases, with 14 bases sitting between them.

The table lists this clonotype with many counts. CDR3: CASSQGSLGSETQYF. The DNA of the CDR3 is TGTGCCAGCAGCCAGGGGAGCCTCGGATCGGAGACCCAGTACTTC. The chain recombines TRBV16 with TRBJ2-5; TRBD2 is a possible D gene (5 bases). CDR1 is KGHSY, CDR2 FQNENV, per germline. The CDR3 has 15 amino acids. The V end was cut by 3 bases, the J end by 5 bases, with 16 bases between. The full variable domain, rest sourced from reference TRBV16 and TRBJ2-5, is GEEVAQTPKHLVRGEGQKAKLYCAPIKGHSYVFWYQQVLKNEFKFLISFQNENVFDETGMPKERFSAKCLPNSPCSLEIQATKLEDSAVYFCASSQGSLGSETQYFGPGTRLLVL.

This clonotype was counted only a few times. CDR3 sequence: CASKVTVEDRGLVDTEAFF. Written as DNA, the CDR3 is TGTGCCAGCAAAGTTACGGTAGAGGACAGGGGATTGGTGGACACTGAAGCTTTCTTT. The genes are TRBV6-5 and TRBJ1-1; 9 bases align to TRBD1. The CDR3 contains 19 residues. Germline lookup yields CDR1 MNHEY and CDR2 SVGAGI. Germline trimming cut 7 bases from V and 3 bases from J; bases unmatched to any gene: 21.

Ten or more counts support this clonotype. The chain carries TRBV28 and TRBJ1-6; D is unresolved. The germline gives CDR1 MDHEN, CDR2 SYDVKM. This CDR3 region has 13 residues. Trimming left V 8 bases short and J 8 bases short, with 13 bases between. This CDR3 is CASVSLGYSPLHF. CDR3 nucleotide sequence: TGTGCCAGCGTATCACTGGGGTATTCACCCCTCCACTTT.

With respect to this clonotype: Being one base from a much bigger clone, this may be a read error. The chain carries TRBV3-1 and TRBJ2-1; D unclear. This CDR3 contains 12 residues. Trimming removed 1 base from V and 9 bases from J, with 7 bases in between. Germline values: CDR1 LGHDT, CDR2 YNNKEL (reference sequence). CDR3: CASSQAETEQFF. CDR3 DNA sequence: TGTGCCAGCAGCCAAGCCGAAACTGAGCAGTTCTTC.

The chain employs TRBV20-1 and TRBJ1-2; 7 nucleotides align to TRBD1. Germline lookup yields CDR1 DFQATT and CDR2 SNEGSKA (reference sequence). The CDR3 contains 14 residues. V lost 5 bases and J lost 7; bases outside the gene matches: 13. CDR3 in amino acids: CSAWGAGGYGGYTF. In nucleotides, the CDR3 is TGCAGTGCTTGGGGAGCAGGGGGGTACGGTGGCTACACCTTC.

The chain uses TRBV3-1 and TRBJ2-1; TRBD2 matches at 10 bases. This CDR3 has 13 residues. Looked up from germline, CDR1 is LGHDT and CDR2 is YNNKEL (reference sequence). The chain's CDR3 is CPSATSGYNEQFF. CDR3 nucleotide sequence: TGTCCATCGGCGACTAGCGGGTATAATGAGCAGTTCTTC.

This clonotype was seen at least ten times. The chain links TRBV12-3 or TRBV12-4 to TRBJ2-1, with D unclear. The V end was cut by 1 base, the J end by 15 bases, with 10 bases between. The CDR3 runs 11 residues. The CDR3 nucleotides are TGTGCCAGCAGTTTAGGGCTTTACCCGTTCTTC. Encoded protein: CASSLGLYPFF.

The J gene is TRBJ1-4, the V gene TRBV7-2; D gene uncertain. V shed 4 bases and J shed 8 bases, with 17 bases lying between them. Germline V lookup: CDR1 SGHTA, CDR2 FQGNSA. The CDR3 is 15 amino acids. The CDR3 here is CASSSSTREGEKLFF. CDR3 bases: TGTGCCAGCAGCTCATCGACTAGGGAGGGCGAAAAACTGTTTTTT.

As to this clonotype: The junction differs from germline at one of its ends, possibly a read error. The chain combines TRBV4-1 with TRBJ2-5, with TRBD1 identical over 9 bases. The CDR3 has 15 amino acids. Germline V gene lookup returns CDR1 MGHRA and CDR2 YSYEKL. CDR3 residues: CAGSSVDRGGETQNF. The CDR3 nucleotides are TGCGCCGGCAGCTCCGTCGACAGGGGGGGTGAGACCCAGAACTTC.

The table lists this clonotype with many counts. The chain uses TRBV5-1 and TRBJ2-7; tentative D call: TRBD1 (5 bases). The V and J ends lost 3 bases and 3 bases respectively, with 16 bases between them. This CDR3 comprises 15 residues. Per the germline V gene, CDR1 is SGHRS and CDR2 is YFSETQ. CDR3 sequence reads: CASSSSGLQNYEQYF. As DNA, the CDR3 is TGCGCCAGCAGCTCCTCAGGGCTCCAGAACTACGAGCAGTACTTC.

The rearrangement links TRBV5-1 to TRBJ1-2; D gene uncertain. Trimming took off 5 bases at V and 5 bases at J, with 16 bases between the two ends. The CDR3 loop spans 14 amino acids. CDR1 and CDR2 from the germline V gene are SGHRS and YFSETQ. The CDR3 loop is CASSLVAGGYGYTF. The CDR3 DNA reads as TGCGCCAGCAGTCTGGTAGCGGGAGGGTATGGCTACACCTTC. Full variable domain (missing parts from reference TRBV5-1 and TRBJ1-2): KAGVTQTPRYLIKTRGQQVTLSCSPISGHRSVSWYQQTPGQGLQFLFEYFSETQRNKGNFPGRFSGRQFSNSRSEMNVSTLELGDSALYLCASSLVAGGYGYTFGSGTRLTVV.

This clonotype was found many times. CDR3 residues: CASSWGVHSGNTIYF. The CDR3 bases are TGTGCCAGCAGCTGGGGGGTCCACTCTGGAAACACCATATATTTT. The chain combines TRBV5-8 with TRBJ1-3; possible D gene TRBD1, 5 bases. Trimming pared 3 bases from V and 0 bases from J, leaving 10 bases between. Germline CDR1 reads SGHTS; CDR2 reads YDEGEE. The CDR3 covers 15 residues.

In its sample, this clonotype was seen a few times. This chain connects TRBV6-6 to TRBJ1-1; D is unresolved. Trimming took off 2 bases at V and 10 bases at J, with 8 bases between the two ends. CDR1 MNHNY and CDR2 SVGAGI come from the germline V gene (reference sequence). The CDR3 sequence is 11 residues long. This chain's CDR3 is CASSYEGGAFF. The CDR3 DNA reads TGTGCCAGCAGTTACGAGGGTGGAGCTTTCTTT.

This clonotype occurred many times. This chain connects TRBV7-8 to TRBJ2-5, with 8 nucleotides matching TRBD1. CDR3 length: 17 residues. Germline CDR1 is SGHVS and CDR2 is FQNEAQ. J lost 1 base, V lost 1 base, and 8 bases had no gene match. In nucleotides, the CDR3 is TGTGCCAGCAGCTTAGGACAGGGGTTGTCAGGCCAAGAGACCCAGTACTTC. It specifies CASSLGQGLSGQETQYF.

This clonotype came up once. The chain recombines TRBV20-1 with TRBJ2-2; D not resolved. The V end was cut by 3 bases, the J end by 3 bases, with 8 bases between. CDR1 and CDR2 (germline): DFQATT, SNEGSKA (reference sequence). The CDR3 length is 13 residues. CDR3 sequence: CSASSLHTGELFF. The CDR3 region has the DNA TGCAGTGCTAGTTCGCTGCACACCGGGGAGCTGTTTTTT.